This is a list of T cell receptor beta chains from one sample in a study of Ad26.COV2.S vaccination and SARS-CoV-2 variants. Profiled with immunoSEQ multiplex PCR; TCRdb holds only in-frame clones, not every one. The data hold about 680,000 clones, with about 90% observed a single time. The material sequenced was peripheral blood, taken in a trial of Ad26.COV2.S vaccine versus placebo. All receptors derive from a person aged 18-65 years who received the Ad26.COV2.S COVID-19 vaccine or a placebo. Each CDR3 is given with its conserved first and last residue. D genes are given only for firm matches. Size is stated for part of the rows, as once, few or many counts, or as a class when the clone is expanded.

>NA|TRBV27|TRBJ2-2|TRBD2|16
CASRAAGGSNTGELFF
TGTGCCAGCAGGGCGGCGGGGGGATCGAACACCGGGGAGCTGTTTTTT
>NA|TRBV7-9|TRBJ2-3|TRBD1|16
CASSSTGGGSADTQYF
TGTGCCAGCAGCAGTACAGGGGGCGGATCGGCAGATACGCAGTATTTT
>NA|TRBV7-8|TRBJ2-1|TRBD2|15
CASSFSGRAADEQFF
TGTGCCAGCAGCTTTAGCGGGAGGGCCGCGGATGAGCAGTTCTTC
>NA|TRBV21-1|TRBJ1-1|NA|9
CAKNTEAFF
TGTGCCAAAAACACTGAAGCTTTCTTT
>NA|TRBV6-2/TRBV6-3|TRBJ1-1|NA|14
CASSYTRLDTEAFF
TGTGCCAGCAGTTACACACGTTTGGACACTGAAGCTTTCTTT
>NA|TRBV3-1/TRBV3-2|TRBJ1-5|NA|15
CASSQDTLSNQPQHF
TGTGCCAGCAGCCAGGACACTCTTAGCAATCAGCCCCAGCATTTT
>NA|TRBV6-4|TRBJ2-3|NA|15
CASSRQFSTTDTQYF
TGTGCCAGCAGCCGACAGTTCTCTACCACAGATACGCAGTATTTT
>NA|TRBV27|TRBJ2-2|NA|12
CASTPASGELFF
TGTGCCAGCACCCCGGCATCCGGGGAGCTGTTTTTT
>NA|TRBV10-2|TRBJ2-5|TRBD2|15
CASATSAGGGETQYF
TGCGCCAGCGCCACCTCGGCGGGGGGCGGGGAGACCCAGTACTTC
>NA|TRBV9|TRBJ1-2|TRBD1|15
CASSAARGQNYGYTF
TGTGCCAGCAGCGCCGCCAGGGGGCAGAACTATGGCTACACCTTC
>NA|TRBV7-2|TRBJ2-3|NA|16
CASSLAGGSSTDTQYF
TGTGCCAGCAGCTTAGCGGGGGGCTCTAGCACAGATACGCAGTATTTT
>once|TRBV5-5|TRBJ1-4|NA|14
CASSFGTSNEKLFF
TGTGCCAGCAGCTTTGGGACAAGTAATGAAAAACTGTTTTTT
>NA|TRBV7-2|TRBJ1-2|TRBD1|15
CASSLGETGGRGYTF
TGTGCCAGCAGCTTAGGCGAGACAGGGGGCCGGGGCTACACCTTC
>once|TRBV6-2/TRBV6-3|TRBJ1-5|NA|15
CASSYASYSNQPQHF
TGTGCCAGCAGTTACGCCAGCTATAGCAATCAGCCCCAGCATTTT
>NA|TRBV10-1|TRBJ2-4|NA|14
CASCPSEGKNIQYF
TGCGCCAGTTGTCCTTCGGAAGGGAAAAACATTCAGTACTTC
>NA|TRBV7-2|TRBJ1-2|TRBD1|13
CASSLEGTAGYTF
TGTGCCAGCAGCTTAGAGGGGACAGCCGGCTACACCTTC
>NA|TRBV29-1|TRBJ1-1|NA|13
CSVELGIGTEAFF
TGCAGCGTTGAATTGGGGATCGGGACTGAAGCTTTCTTT
>NA|TRBV5-4|TRBJ2-1|NA|15
CASSLGPPSENEQFF
TGTGCCAGCAGCTTGGGGCCCCCAAGCGAAAATGAGCAGTTCTTC
>NA|TRBV19|TRBJ1-4|NA|16
CASIPRKGGGNEKLFF
TGTGCCAGTATCCCACGGAAGGGTGGCGGAAATGAAAAACTGTTTTTT
>NA|TRBV20-1|TRBJ1-4|NA|15
CSASPGAGLGEKLFF
TGCAGTGCTAGTCCAGGCGCAGGGCTCGGCGAAAAACTGTTTTTT
>NA|TRBV7-9|TRBJ2-1|NA|17
CASSLGSLLYSGNEQFF
TGTGCCAGCAGCTTAGGAAGTCTTCTATACTCCGGTAATGAGCAGTTCTTC
>NA|TRBV2|TRBJ1-6|NA|13
CASTQGGDSPLHF
TGTGCCAGCACCCAAGGCGGGGACTCACCCCTCCACTTT
>NA|TRBV14|TRBJ2-7|TRBD1|15
CASSQEGTVNYEQYF
TGTGCCAGCAGCCAAGAAGGGACAGTTAACTACGAGCAGTACTTC
>NA|TRBV19|TRBJ2-1|NA|12
CASSPGAGNLFF
TGTGCCAGTAGTCCCGGGGCCGGGAACTTATTCTTC
>NA|TRBV2|TRBJ1-2|NA|18
CASSEGAWAPASGYGYTF
TGTGCCAGCAGTGAAGGGGCCTGGGCACCGGCATCTGGGTATGGCTACACCTTC
>NA|TRBV27|TRBJ2-1|TRBD2|14
CATKRAGGHNEQFF
TGTGCCACCAAAAGGGCGGGAGGCCACAATGAGCAGTTCTTC
>NA|TRBV27|TRBJ2-3|TRBD2|13
CASSYRGGDTQYF
TGTGCCAGCAGTTATCGCGGGGGGGATACGCAGTATTTT